One sample yielded the 18 T cell receptor beta chains listed below, sequenced in a study of blood T cell repertoires in COVID-19. Using immunoSEQ multiplex PCR, the repertoire was profiled, and TCRdb retains in-frame clones only, with some absent. Counted here are around 450,000 clones, around 90% occurring once; the ten biggest clones make up roughly 0.72%. The sample comprised PBMCs or T cells enriched from blood (not recorded which). The receptors were gathered from a woman under 30 who had recovered from COVID-19.

The rearrangement links TRBV4-1 to TRBJ1-2; no firm D call. Trimming shortened V by 7 bases and J by 8 bases, and 26 bases separated the two germline ends. CDR1 MGHRA and CDR2 YSYEKL come from the germline V gene. This CDR3 contains 16 residues. CDR3 coding DNA: TGCGCCAGCACCTCTAGCCAAGAACGTACGGCTTGGGGCTACACCTTC. Protein sequence: CASTSSQERTAWGYTF.

This clone was detected only once. The chain uses TRBV7-9 and TRBJ2-7, with 9 bases aligning to TRBD1. V lost 5 bases to trimming and J lost 6 bases; unmatched junction nucleotides: 2. Germline CDR1 reads SEHNR; CDR2 reads FQNEAQ (reference sequence). This CDR3 comprises 12 residues. The CDR3 nucleotides read TGTGCCAGCAGCCGGGACAGGGCCGAGCAGTACTTC. Protein sequence: CASSRDRAEQYF.

The chain joins TRBV3-1 (or the pseudogene TRBV3-2) to TRBJ2-5; 7 bases are shared with TRBD1. V dropped 4 bases and J dropped 5; count of bases not matched to a gene: 4. Germline CDR1 and CDR2: LGHDT and YNNKEL (reference sequence). This CDR3 contains 13 residues. CDR3 in DNA: TGTGCCAGCAGCCCCGGGACAGTGGAGACCCAGTACTTC. This translates into CASSPGTVETQYF.

This chain connects TRBV6-1 to TRBJ2-4; D possibly corresponds to TRBD1 (5 bases). Germline V lookup: CDR1 MNHNS, CDR2 SASEGT. The CDR3 runs 16 residues. V was clipped by 4 bases and J by 3 bases, with 16 bases between them. The CDR3 here is CASSGSSTGYKNIQYF. The CDR3 DNA follows: TGTGCCAGCAGTGGCTCCTCCACAGGTTACAAAAACATTCAGTACTTC.

The chain links TRBV7-3 to TRBJ2-1, with 11 bases identical to TRBD2. This CDR3 spans 15 amino acids. Losses at the gene ends were 2 bases for V and 5 bases for J; bases not matched to a gene: 2. From germline, CDR1 is SGHTA and CDR2 FQGTGA. CDR3 sequence: CASSLASGGNNEQFF. CDR3 in DNA: TGTGCCAGCAGCTTAGCTAGCGGGGGGAACAATGAGCAGTTCTTC.

On this clone: The sample has other DNA sequences that encode this CDR3 too. CDR3 loop: CASSPGTGSYEQYF. The CDR3 DNA reads TGCGCCAGCAGCCCCGGGACTGGCTCTTACGAGCAGTACTTC. The chain combines TRBV5-1 with TRBJ2-7, with a tentative D call TRBD2 (6 bases). With 4 bases removed from V and 4 bases from J, the gap between germline ends came to 15 bases. The CDR3 consists of 14 residues. Germline V gives CDR1 SGHRS, CDR2 YFSETQ.

The chain uses TRBV7-9 and TRBJ2-2; D uncertain. The CDR3 has 12 residues. Per germline, CDR1 SEHNR and CDR2 FQNEAQ (reference sequence). V lost 3 bases, J lost 7 bases, and 6 bases lay in between. The CDR3 is CASSLGDGELFF. The CDR3 DNA reads as TGTGCCAGCAGCTTGGGCGACGGGGAGCTGTTTTTT.

V is TRBV2 and J is TRBJ2-5; D not resolved. Trimming took 3 bases from V and 3 from J, leaving 11 bases between them. This CDR3 comprises 14 residues. Looked up from germline, CDR1 is SNHLY and CDR2 is FYNNEI. CDR3 protein: CASSDPRVEETQYF. DNA of the CDR3: TGTGCCAGCAGTGACCCCCGGGTTGAAGAGACCCAGTACTTC. Supplemented by reference TRBV2 and TRBJ2-5, the full variable domain reads EPEVTQTPSHQVTQMGQEVILRCVPISNHLYFYWYRQILGQKVEFLVSFYNNEISEKSEIFDDQFSVERPDGSNFTLKIRSTKLEDSAMYFCASSDPRVEETQYFGPGTRLLVL.

The chain couples TRBV7-9 to TRBJ1-2; 8 bases map to TRBD1. The CDR3 length is 14 residues. Germline lookup yields CDR1 SEHNR and CDR2 FQNEAQ (reference sequence). The J segment lost 5 bases and the V segment lost 7 bases, leaving 9 bases of the junction unmatched. CDR3 sequence (DNA): TGTGCCAGCACCCCAGGACAGGGAGGATATGGCTACACCTTC. Amino acids: CASTPGQGGYGYTF.

V is TRBV29-1 and J is TRBJ2-5; the match to TRBD2 covers 16 bases. Per the germline V gene, CDR1 is SQVTM and CDR2 is ANQGSEA. J was trimmed by 2 bases and V by 0 bases; bases with no gene match: 3. The CDR3 totals 17 residues. The CDR3 reads CSVEDLGLAGGQETQYF. CDR3 bases: TGCAGCGTTGAAGATCTGGGACTAGCGGGGGGGCAAGAGACCCAGTACTTC.

The V and J genes are TRBV28 and TRBJ1-3, with unresolved D. V was pared by 4 bases and J by 2 bases, with 12 bases between. CDR1 is MDHEN and CDR2 is SYDVKM in the germline V gene. The CDR3 is 15 residues long. The chain's CDR3 is CASSYTREPGNTIYF. CDR3 DNA sequence: TGTGCCAGCAGTTACACCCGGGAACCTGGAAACACCATATATTTT.

The chain is built from TRBV5-1 and TRBJ2-3; possibly TRBD1 for D (5 bases). Germline CDR1 is SGHRS and CDR2 is YFSETQ. CDR3 size: 16 residues. V lost 0 bases, J lost 0 bases, and 11 bases lay in between. CDR3 region: CASSLEGAGSTDTQYF. The CDR3 DNA is TGCGCCAGCAGCTTGGAAGGGGCAGGAAGCACAGATACGCAGTATTTT.

The CDR3 DNA reads TGTGCCAGCAGTTTGGGAGGGGGTGAAGGATCACCCCTCCACTTT. Encoded protein: CASSLGGGEGSPLHF. V and J are TRBV28 and TRBJ1-6, with D possibly matching TRBD1 (6 bases). CDR1 MDHEN and CDR2 SYDVKM come from the germline V gene. The CDR3 length is 15 residues. V was clipped by 3 bases and J by 10 bases, with 16 bases between them.

The J gene is TRBJ1-5, the V gene TRBV27; maybe TRBD1 (5 bases). Germline loops: CDR1 MNHEY, CDR2 SMNVEV (reference sequence). The CDR3 totals 13 residues. V lost 3 bases, J lost 6 bases, and 9 bases lay in between. The CDR3 nucleotides read TGTGCCAGCAGTTTCTCAGGGTTTCAGCCCCAGCATTTT. Amino acids: CASSFSGFQPQHF.

The rearrangement uses TRBV4-1 and TRBJ1-1, with 8 positions matching TRBD1. The CDR3 totals 16 residues. Germline values: CDR1 MGHRA, CDR2 YSYEKL. The ends lost 4 bases at V and 1 base at J; junction bases unmatched: 8. The CDR3 protein is CASSPPGQGKNTEAFF. The CDR3 nucleotides read TGCGCCAGCAGCCCGCCCGGACAGGGCAAGAACACTGAAGCTTTCTTT.

The rearrangement uses TRBV5-1 and TRBJ1-3, with a tentative D call TRBD1 (5 bases). The CDR3 covers 16 residues. Germline-derived CDR1 and CDR2 are SGHRS and YFSETQ. The V end lost 4 bases, the J end lost 3 bases, and 17 bases lay between the germline ends. In DNA, the CDR3 is TGCGCCAGCAGCCTCGCCGGGGGTCACCGTGGAAACACCATATATTTT. Protein: CASSLAGGHRGNTIYF.

The chain recombines TRBV5-8 with TRBJ2-2; 7 nucleotides line up with TRBD2. V was pared by 6 bases and J by 4 bases, with 6 bases of the junction left unmatched. The CDR3 length is 14 residues. Germline V gene sequence: CDR1 SGHTS, CDR2 YDEGEE. The CDR3 loop is CASTGEGRTGELFF. CDR3 coding DNA: TGTGCCAGCACCGGGGAGGGACGCACCGGGGAGCTGTTTTTT.

V gene TRBV9 combines with J gene TRBJ2-1, with 12 bases that match TRBD2. Germline loops: CDR1 SGDLS, CDR2 YYNGEE. The CDR3 spans 18 residues. V was pared by 2 bases and J by 4 bases, with 10 bases of the junction left unmatched. The CDR3 coding sequence is TGTGCCAGCAGCGTCAACCTATGGACTAGCGGGGAGTACAATGAGCAGTTCTTC. Its translation: CASSVNLWTSGEYNEQFF.